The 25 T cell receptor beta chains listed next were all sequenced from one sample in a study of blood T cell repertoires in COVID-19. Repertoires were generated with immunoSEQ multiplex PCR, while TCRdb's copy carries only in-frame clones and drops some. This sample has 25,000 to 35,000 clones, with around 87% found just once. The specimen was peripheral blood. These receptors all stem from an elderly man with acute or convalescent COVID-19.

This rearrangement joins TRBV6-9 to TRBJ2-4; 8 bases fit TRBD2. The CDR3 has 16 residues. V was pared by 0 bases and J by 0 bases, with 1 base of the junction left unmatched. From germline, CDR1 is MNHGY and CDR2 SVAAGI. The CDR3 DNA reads TGTGCCAGCAGTTATTCAGCGGGGGTAGCCAAAAACATTCAGTACTTC. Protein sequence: CASSYSAGVAKNIQYF.

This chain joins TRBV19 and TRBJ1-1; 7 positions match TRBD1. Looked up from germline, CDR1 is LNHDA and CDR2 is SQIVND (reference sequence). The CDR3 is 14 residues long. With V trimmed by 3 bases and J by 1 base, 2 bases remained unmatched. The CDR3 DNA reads TGTGCCAGTAGTATCGGGACAGCGAACACTGAAGCTTTCTTT. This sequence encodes CASSIGTANTEAFF. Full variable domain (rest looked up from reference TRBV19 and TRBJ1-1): DGGITQSPKYLFRKEGQNVTLSCEQNLNHDAMYWYRQDPGQGLRLIYYSQIVNDFQKGDIAEGYSVSREKKESFPLTVTSAQKNPTAFYLCASSIGTANTEAFFGQGTRLTVV.

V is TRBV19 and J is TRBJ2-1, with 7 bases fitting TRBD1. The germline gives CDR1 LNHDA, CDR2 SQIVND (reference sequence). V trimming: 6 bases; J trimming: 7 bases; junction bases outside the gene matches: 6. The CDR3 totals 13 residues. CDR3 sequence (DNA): TGTGCCAGTAGCCCGACAGGGAAGAATGAGCAGTTCTTC. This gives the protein CASSPTGKNEQFF.

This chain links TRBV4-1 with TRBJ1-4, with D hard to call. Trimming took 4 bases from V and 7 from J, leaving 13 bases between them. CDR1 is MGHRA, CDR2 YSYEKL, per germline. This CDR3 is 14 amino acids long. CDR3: CASSPLPRSEKLFF. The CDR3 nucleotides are TGCGCCAGCAGCCCCTTACCGCGTAGTGAAAAACTGTTTTTT.

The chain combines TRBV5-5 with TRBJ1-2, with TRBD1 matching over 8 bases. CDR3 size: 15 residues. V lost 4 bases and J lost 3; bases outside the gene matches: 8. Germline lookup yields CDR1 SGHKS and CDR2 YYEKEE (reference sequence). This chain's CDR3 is CASSPGQAIDYGYTF. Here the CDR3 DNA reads TGTGCCAGCAGCCCGGGACAGGCAATCGACTATGGCTACACCTTC.

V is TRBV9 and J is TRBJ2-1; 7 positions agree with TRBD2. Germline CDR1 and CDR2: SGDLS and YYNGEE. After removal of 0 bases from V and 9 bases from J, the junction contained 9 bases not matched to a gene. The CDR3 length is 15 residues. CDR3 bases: TGTGCCAGCAGCGTAGTGACGGGGGGACTCAGTGAGCAGTTCTTC. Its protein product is CASSVVTGGLSEQFF.

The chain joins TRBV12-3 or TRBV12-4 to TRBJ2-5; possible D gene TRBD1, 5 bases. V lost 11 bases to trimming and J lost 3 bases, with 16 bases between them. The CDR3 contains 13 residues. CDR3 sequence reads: CASTRGSEETQYF. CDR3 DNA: TGTGCCTCCACAAGGGGCAGTGAAGAGACCCAGTACTTC.

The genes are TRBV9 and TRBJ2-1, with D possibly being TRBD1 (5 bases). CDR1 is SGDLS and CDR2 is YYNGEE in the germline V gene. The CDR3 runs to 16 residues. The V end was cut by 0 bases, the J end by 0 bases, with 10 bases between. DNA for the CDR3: TGTGCCAGCAGCGTAGCTACTCAGGGCTCCTACAATGAGCAGTTCTTC. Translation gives CASSVATQGSYNEQFF.

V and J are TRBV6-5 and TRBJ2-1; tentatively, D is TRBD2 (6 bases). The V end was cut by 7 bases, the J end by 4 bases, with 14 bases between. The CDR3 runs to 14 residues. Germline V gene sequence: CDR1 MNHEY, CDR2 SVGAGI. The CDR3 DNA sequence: TGTGCCAGCACCCCCCGGCGGGAATACAATGAGCAGTTCTTC. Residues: CASTPRREYNEQFF.

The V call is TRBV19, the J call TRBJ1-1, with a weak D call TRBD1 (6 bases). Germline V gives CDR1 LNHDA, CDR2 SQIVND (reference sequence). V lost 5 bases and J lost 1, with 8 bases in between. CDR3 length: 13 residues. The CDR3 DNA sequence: TGTGCCAGTAGTGGACAGTGGAACACTGAAGCTTTCTTT. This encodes CASSGQWNTEAFF.

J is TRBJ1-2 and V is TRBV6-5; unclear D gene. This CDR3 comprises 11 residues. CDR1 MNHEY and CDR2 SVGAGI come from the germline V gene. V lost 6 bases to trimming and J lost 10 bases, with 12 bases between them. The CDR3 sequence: CASRSGFAYTF. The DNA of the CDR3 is TGTGCCAGCAGATCAGGTTTCGCCTACACCTTC.

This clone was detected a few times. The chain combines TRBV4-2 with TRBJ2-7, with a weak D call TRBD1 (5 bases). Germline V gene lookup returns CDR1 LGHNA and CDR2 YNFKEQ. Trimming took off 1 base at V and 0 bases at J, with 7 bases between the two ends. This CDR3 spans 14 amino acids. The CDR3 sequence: CASSQVTGSYEQYF. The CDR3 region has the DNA TGTGCCAGCAGCCAAGTTACAGGCTCCTACGAGCAGTACTTC.

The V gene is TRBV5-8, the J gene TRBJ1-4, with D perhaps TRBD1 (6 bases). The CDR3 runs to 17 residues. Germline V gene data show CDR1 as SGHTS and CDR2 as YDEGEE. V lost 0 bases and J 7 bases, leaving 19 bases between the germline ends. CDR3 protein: CASSLGSGRGQGEKLFF. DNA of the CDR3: TGTGCCAGCAGCTTGGGCTCGGGGCGGGGGCAGGGTGAAAAACTGTTTTTT.

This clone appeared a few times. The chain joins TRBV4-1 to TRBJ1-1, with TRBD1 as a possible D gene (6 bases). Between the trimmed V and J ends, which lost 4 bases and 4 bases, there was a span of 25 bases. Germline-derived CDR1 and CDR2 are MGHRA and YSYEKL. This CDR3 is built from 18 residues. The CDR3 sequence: CASSLVGGSGGISTEAFF. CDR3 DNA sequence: TGCGCCAGCAGCCTCGTTGGGGGCTCTGGGGGAATTAGCACTGAAGCTTTCTTT.

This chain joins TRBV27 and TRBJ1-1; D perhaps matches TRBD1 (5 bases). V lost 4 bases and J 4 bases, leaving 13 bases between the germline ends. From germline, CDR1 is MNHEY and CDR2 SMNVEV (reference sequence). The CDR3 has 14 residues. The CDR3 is CASSWTGGSTEAFF. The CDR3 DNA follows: TGTGCCAGCAGTTGGACGGGGGGGAGCACTGAAGCTTTCTTT.

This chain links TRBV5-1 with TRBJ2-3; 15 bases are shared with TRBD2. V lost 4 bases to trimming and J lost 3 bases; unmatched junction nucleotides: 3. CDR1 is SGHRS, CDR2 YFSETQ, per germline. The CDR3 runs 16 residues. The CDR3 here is CASSRGTSGGTDTQYF. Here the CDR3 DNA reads TGCGCCAGCAGCCGAGGGACTAGCGGGGGGACAGATACGCAGTATTTT.

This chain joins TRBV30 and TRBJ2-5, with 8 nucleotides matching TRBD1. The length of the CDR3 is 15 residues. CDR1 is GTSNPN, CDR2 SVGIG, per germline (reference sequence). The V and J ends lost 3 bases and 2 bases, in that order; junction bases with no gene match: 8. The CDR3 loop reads CAWRGGGQGQETQYF. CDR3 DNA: TGTGCCTGGAGAGGGGGAGGACAGGGACAAGAGACCCAGTACTTC. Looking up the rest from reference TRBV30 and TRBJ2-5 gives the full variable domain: SQTIHQWPATLVQPVGSPLSLECTVEGTSNPNLYWYRQAAGRGLQLLFYSVGIGQISSEVPQNLSASRPQDRQFILSSKKLLLSDSGFYLCAWRGGGQGQETQYFGPGTRLLVL.

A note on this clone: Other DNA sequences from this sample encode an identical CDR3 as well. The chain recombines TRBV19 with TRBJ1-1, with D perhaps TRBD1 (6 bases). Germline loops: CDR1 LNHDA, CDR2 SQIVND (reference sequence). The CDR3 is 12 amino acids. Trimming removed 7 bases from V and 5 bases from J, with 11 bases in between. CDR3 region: CASTRGATEAFF. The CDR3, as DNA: TGTGCCAGTACCCGGGGGGCGACTGAAGCTTTCTTT.

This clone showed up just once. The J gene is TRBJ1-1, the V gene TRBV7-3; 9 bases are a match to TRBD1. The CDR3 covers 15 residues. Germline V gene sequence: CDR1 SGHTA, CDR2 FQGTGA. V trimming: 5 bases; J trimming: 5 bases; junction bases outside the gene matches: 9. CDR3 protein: CASSPGGQGRTEAFF. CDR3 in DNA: TGTGCCAGCAGCCCTGGGGGACAGGGTCGTACTGAAGCTTTCTTT. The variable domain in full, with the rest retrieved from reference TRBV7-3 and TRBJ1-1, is GAGVSQTPSNKVTEKGKYVELRCDPISGHTALYWYRQSLGQGPEFLIYFQGTGAADDSGLPNDRFFAVRPEGSVSTLKIQRTERGDSAVYLCASSPGGQGRTEAFFGQGTRLTVV.

The CDR3 reads CAWSVRVLAGKLTGELFF. The CDR3 nucleotides are TGTGCCTGGAGTGTACGCGTGTTAGCGGGGAAACTGACCGGGGAGCTGTTTTTT. The chain links TRBV30 to TRBJ2-2, with 8 bases lining up with TRBD2. The CDR3 covers 18 residues. Germline CDR1 and CDR2: GTSNPN and SVGIG (reference sequence). The V segment lost 0 bases and the J segment 5 bases; nucleotides outside the gene matches: 14.

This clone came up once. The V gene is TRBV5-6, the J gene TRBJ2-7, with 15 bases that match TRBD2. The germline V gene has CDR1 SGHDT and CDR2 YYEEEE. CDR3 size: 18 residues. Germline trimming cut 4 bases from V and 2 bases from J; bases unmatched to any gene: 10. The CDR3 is CASSPRTSGGEKTYEQYF. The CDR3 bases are TGTGCCAGCAGCCCCCGGACTAGCGGGGGGGAAAAAACCTACGAGCAGTACTTC. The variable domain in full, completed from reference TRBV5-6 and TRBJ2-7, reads DAGVTQSPTHLIKTRGQQVTLRCSPKSGHDTVSWYQQALGQGPQFIFQYYEEEERQRGNFPDRFSGHQFPNYSSELNVNALLLGDSALYLCASSPRTSGGEKTYEQYFGPGTRLTVT.

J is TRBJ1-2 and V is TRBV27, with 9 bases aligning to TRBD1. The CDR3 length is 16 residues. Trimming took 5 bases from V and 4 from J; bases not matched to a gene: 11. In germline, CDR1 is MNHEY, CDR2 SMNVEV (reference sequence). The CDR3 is CASSPTSGQGIYGYTF. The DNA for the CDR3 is TGTGCCAGCAGTCCCACATCCGGACAGGGGATCTATGGCTACACCTTC.

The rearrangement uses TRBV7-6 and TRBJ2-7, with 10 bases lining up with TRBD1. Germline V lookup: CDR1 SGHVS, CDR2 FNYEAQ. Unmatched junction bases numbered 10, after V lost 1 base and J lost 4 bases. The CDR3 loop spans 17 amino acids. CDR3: CASSLGPRGQGVYEQYF. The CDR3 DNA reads TGTGCCAGCAGCTTAGGCCCTAGAGGACAGGGGGTGTACGAGCAGTACTTC.

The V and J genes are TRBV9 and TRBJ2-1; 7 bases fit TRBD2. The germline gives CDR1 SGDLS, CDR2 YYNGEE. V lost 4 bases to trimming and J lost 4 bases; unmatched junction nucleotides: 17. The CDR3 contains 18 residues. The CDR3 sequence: CASSNPAKAWGGYNEQFF. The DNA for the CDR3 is TGTGCCAGCAGCAACCCTGCCAAAGCATGGGGGGGTTACAATGAGCAGTTCTTC.

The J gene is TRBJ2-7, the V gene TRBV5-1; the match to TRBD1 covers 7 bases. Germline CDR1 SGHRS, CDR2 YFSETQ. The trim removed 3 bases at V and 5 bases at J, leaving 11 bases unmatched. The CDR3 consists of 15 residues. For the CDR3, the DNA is TGCGCCAGCAGCTCGAACACAGGGGCGCAGGACGAGCAGTACTTC. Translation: CASSSNTGAQDEQYF.